The 32 T cell receptor beta chains given below trace back to one sample, sequenced in a study of identifying expanded T cells in peripheral blood (dated by TCRdb to between 2018 and 2021). The library was produced with the immunoSEQ multiplex PCR assay. Here the immuneACCESS table is served through TCRdb, limited to in-frame sequences with V and J called. Missing clones are a known gap in these copies; in checked studies unresolved V genes cover under half, and the rest lacks a known reason. In this sample the table shows about 110,000 clones, more than 85% of which occur a single time. The top ten clones comprise roughly 15% of the sample. Source material: blood. Source of these receptors: a person between 18 and 75 years old in good health.

This clone has a handful of counts. The chain links TRBV5-1 to TRBJ1-1; D is ambiguous. This CDR3 contains 12 residues. The V end was cut by 2 bases, the J end by 3 bases, with 5 bases between. CDR1 and CDR2 from the germline V gene are SGHRS and YFSETQ. In nucleotides, the CDR3 is TGCGCCAGCAGCTTCCGAGACACTGAAGCTTTCTTT. Protein: CASSFRDTEAFF.

CDR3: CASSIRGGTRYSNQPQHF. The CDR3 coding sequence is TGTGCCAGTAGTATTCGGGGAGGGACCCGTTATAGCAATCAGCCCCAGCATTTT. The chain employs TRBV19 and TRBJ1-5; D possibly corresponds to TRBD1 (5 bases). The CDR3 length is 18 residues. Germline values: CDR1 LNHDA, CDR2 SQIVND (reference sequence). V was shortened by 3 bases and J by 0 bases, with 18 bases between the two germline ends. The full variable domain, its missing parts supplied by reference TRBV19 and TRBJ1-5, is DGGITQSPKYLFRKEGQNVTLSCEQNLNHDAMYWYRQDPGQGLRLIYYSQIVNDFQKGDIAEGYSVSREKKESFPLTVTSAQKNPTAFYLCASSIRGGTRYSNQPQHFGDGTRLSIL.

Written as DNA, the CDR3 is TGTGCCAGCAACCCCCCCTTTGGGGATACGCAGTATTTT. Its protein is CASNPPFGDTQYF. The rearrangement uses TRBV25-1 and TRBJ2-3; D remains unclear. The CDR3 length is 13 residues. Germline V gene data show CDR1 as MGHDK and CDR2 as SYGVNS. V was trimmed by 7 bases and J by 6 bases, leaving 14 bases between them. The variable domain in full, with the rest retrieved from reference TRBV25-1 and TRBJ2-3, is EADIYQTPRYLVIGTGKKITLECSQTMGHDKMYWYQQDPGMELHLIHYSYGVNSTEKGDLSSESTVSRIRTEHFPLTLESARPSHTSQYLCASNPPFGDTQYFGPGTRLTVL.

The rearrangement joins TRBV5-4 to TRBJ1-5; D call uncertain. The germline V and J ends were trimmed by 3 bases and 0 bases, with 7 bases remaining between them. Germline CDR1 is SGHNT and CDR2 is YYREEE (reference sequence). There are 14 residues in the CDR3. The CDR3 region has the DNA TGTGCCAGCAGCTCCGGCCTTAGCAATCAGCCCCAGCATTTT. Protein product: CASSSGLSNQPQHF.

The chain has TRBV11-2 and TRBJ1-5; D is unresolved. The CDR3 length is 13 residues. Trimming left V 5 bases short and J 4 bases short, with 9 bases between. The germline CDR1 and CDR2 sequences are SGHAT and FQNNGV. The CDR3 sequence is CASSPRENQPQHF. The CDR3 bases are TGTGCCAGCAGCCCGAGGGAGAATCAGCCCCAGCATTTT.

V usage is TRBV18 and J usage is TRBJ1-2; D not resolved. In germline, CDR1 is KGHSH, CDR2 LQKENI. This CDR3 is built from 13 residues. Trimming removed 2 bases from V and 3 bases from J, with 7 bases in between. The CDR3 DNA sequence: TGTGCCAGCTCACCATCCGTGGACTATGGCTACACCTTC. It translates to CASSPSVDYGYTF. The entire variable domain, with the rest obtained from reference TRBV18 and TRBJ1-2, is as follows: NAGVMQNPRHLVRRRGQEARLRCSPMKGHSHVYWYRQLPEEGLKFMVYLQKENIIDESGMPKERFSAEFPKEGPSILRIQQVVRGDSAAYFCASSPSVDYGYTFGSGTRLTVV.

The chain is built from TRBV5-1 and TRBJ2-3; TRBD2 aligns across 12 bases. Germline CDR1 is SGHRS and CDR2 is YFSETQ. Germline trimming cut 3 bases from V and 1 base from J; bases unmatched to any gene: 18. The CDR3 totals 21 residues. Written as DNA, the CDR3 is TGCGCCAGCAGCTCCGCCGGACCTCTAGCGGGGGGGCAAACCCGCACAGATACGCAGTATTTT. Translation gives CASSSAGPLAGGQTRTDTQYF.

The CDR3 region has the DNA TGTGCCAGCAGCTTGGGGCGGGGGGGCGAAAACATTCAGTACTTC. It specifies CASSLGRGGENIQYF. V gene TRBV5-4 combines with J gene TRBJ2-4; 9 bases are a match to TRBD2. The CDR3 is 15 amino acids. Germline loops: CDR1 SGHNT, CDR2 YYREEE (reference sequence). V lost 0 bases and J lost 5; bases outside the gene matches: 3.

The chain combines TRBV6-6 with TRBJ2-3; maybe TRBD2 (5 bases). This CDR3 contains 12 residues. Per the germline V gene, CDR1 is MNHNY and CDR2 is SVGAGI (reference sequence). The V and J ends lost 2 bases and 10 bases respectively, with 10 bases between them. DNA for the CDR3: TGTGCCAGCAGTTACGGAGGCAGCGCGCAGTATTTT. It translates to CASSYGGSAQYF.

The J gene is TRBJ1-3, the V gene TRBV23-1; D call uncertain. TRBV23-1 is an open reading frame whose function is uncertain. V gave up 1 base and J gave up 6 bases, with 7 bases separating them. This CDR3 is built from 13 residues. As DNA, the CDR3 is TGCGCCAGCAGTCAATGGTCGGTAAACACCATATATTTT. Encoded protein: CASSQWSVNTIYF.

This clone was observed once. This chain uses TRBV4-3 with TRBJ2-4; TRBD2 aligns across 9 bases. The CDR3 is made up of 16 amino acids. Trimming cost V 0 bases and J 7 bases; bases outside gene matches: 7. Germline loops: CDR1 LGHNA, CDR2 YSLEER. The CDR3 DNA sequence: TGCGCCAGCAGCCAAGATAAGGCGGGGGGGCTCAACATTCAGTACTTC. It specifies CASSQDKAGGLNIQYF.

V usage is TRBV15 and J usage is TRBJ2-1; no definite D call. The V and J ends lost 0 bases and 0 bases respectively, with 12 bases between them. The V gene's germline CDR1 is LNHNV and CDR2 YYDKDF (reference sequence). The CDR3 is made up of 17 amino acids. CDR3 DNA sequence: TGTGCCACCAGCAGAGATCGGACCTCCAGCTCCTACAATGAGCAGTTCTTC. This codes for CATSRDRTSSSYNEQFF.

V and J are TRBV27 and TRBJ1-5, with D unresolved. This CDR3 is built from 14 residues. Germline V gene lookup returns CDR1 MNHEY and CDR2 SMNVEV (reference sequence). The V end was cut by 2 bases, the J end by 6 bases, with 11 bases between. The CDR3 loop is CASSLRGWGQPQHF. The CDR3 DNA reads as TGTGCCAGCAGTTTAAGAGGGTGGGGTCAGCCCCAGCATTTT.

This clone appeared once. V and J are TRBV15 and TRBJ2-7; no firm D call. CDR3 size: 15 residues. Between the trimmed V and J ends, which lost 0 bases and 3 bases, there was a span of 12 bases. Per germline, CDR1 LNHNV and CDR2 YYDKDF (reference sequence). This CDR3 is CATSRDYVSIYEQYF. Written as DNA, the CDR3 is TGTGCCACCAGCAGAGATTACGTGAGTATCTACGAGCAGTACTTC.

V usage is TRBV5-5 and J usage is TRBJ2-7; 8 nucleotides match TRBD2. CDR1 is SGHKS, CDR2 YYEKEE, per germline (reference sequence). The CDR3 spans 13 residues. With V trimmed by 6 bases and J by 5 bases, 7 bases remained unmatched. CDR3 sequence reads: CASTCGGCDEQYF. The CDR3 coding sequence is TGTGCCAGCACTTGCGGGGGGTGCGACGAGCAGTACTTC.

The chain links TRBV5-4 to TRBJ2-7, with unresolved D. The germline V gene encodes CDR1 SGHNT and CDR2 YYREEE (reference sequence). This CDR3 has 15 residues. V shed 0 bases and J shed 3 bases, with 13 bases lying between them. CDR3 sequence (DNA): TGTGCCAGCAGCTTGGAAGGCAGACCCAACTACGAGCAGTACTTC. Translation gives CASSLEGRPNYEQYF. Full variable domain (missing parts from reference TRBV5-4 and TRBJ2-7): ETGVTQSPTHLIKTRGQQVTLRCSSQSGHNTVSWYQQALGQGPQFIFQYYREEENGRGNFPPRFSGLQFPNYSSELNVNALELDDSALYLCASSLEGRPNYEQYFGPGTRLTVT.

V and J are TRBV5-6 and TRBJ2-5; D gene ambiguous. The V end lost 1 base, the J end lost 0 bases, and 16 bases lay between the germline ends. Germline-derived CDR1 and CDR2 are SGHDT and YYEEEE. This CDR3 spans 17 amino acids. The CDR3 DNA reads TGTGCCAGCAGCTTGAATCGGGCAGGACGGTACCAAGAGACCCAGTACTTC. Its protein is CASSLNRAGRYQETQYF.

This chain joins TRBV5-1 and TRBJ2-2; 9 bases match TRBD1. Per germline, CDR1 SGHRS and CDR2 YFSETQ. V dropped 3 bases and J dropped 4; count of bases not matched to a gene: 10. CDR3 size: 17 residues. The CDR3 DNA sequence: TGCGCCAGCAGCTCGCTTTGGACAGGGGTGGGCACCGGGGAGCTGTTTTTT. This sequence encodes CASSSLWTGVGTGELFF.

This clone was recorded a few times. A far larger clone lies a single base away; this is likely a read error. The chain has TRBV10-3 and TRBJ2-2; D not resolved. This CDR3 region has 17 residues. The germline gives CDR1 ENHRY, CDR2 SYGVKD. DNA of the CDR3: TGTGCCAGCAGTGAGCTTGCACAGCCCCCGAACACCGGGGAGCTGTTTTTT. It encodes CASSELAQPPNTGELFF.

This clone was recorded only once. This chain links TRBV5-6 with TRBJ1-1; maybe TRBD1 (6 bases). This CDR3 is 17 amino acids long. With 2 bases removed from V and 4 bases from J, the gap between germline ends came to 21 bases. Germline values: CDR1 SGHDT, CDR2 YYEEEE. CDR3 residues: CASSLGRQGRLVTEAFF. DNA of the CDR3: TGTGCCAGCAGCTTAGGTCGGCAGGGGAGGCTAGTCACTGAAGCTTTCTTT.

V gene TRBV5-1 combines with J gene TRBJ1-6; no clear D gene. This CDR3 has 11 residues. The ends were cut back, 4 bases at V and 15 bases at J, with 11 bases in the middle. The germline CDR1 and CDR2 sequences are SGHRS and YFSETQ. This chain's CDR3 is CASSLPSVLHF. In DNA, the CDR3 is TGCGCCAGCAGCCTCCCCTCGGTCCTCCACTTT.

This clone was counted between two and nine times. CDR3 DNA sequence: TGTGCCAGCAGCTTACGAACCCGCTCCTACGAGCAGTACTTC. Residues: CASSLRTRSYEQYF. This chain joins TRBV7-8 and TRBJ2-7; D gene uncertain. Looked up from germline, CDR1 is SGHVS and CDR2 is FQNEAQ. The CDR3 consists of 14 residues. The V gene lost 2 bases and the J gene lost 0 bases, with 8 bases spanning the gap.

The gene calls are TRBV10-3 and TRBJ1-2; possible D gene TRBD1, 6 bases. This CDR3 is built from 14 residues. The V and J ends lost 6 bases and 8 bases respectively, with 19 bases between them. Per germline, CDR1 ENHRY and CDR2 SYGVKD. This CDR3 reads CAISLQGPSGGYTF. CDR3 coding DNA: TGTGCCATCAGCCTACAGGGTCCGTCGGGCGGCTACACCTTC.

Comment on this clone: Other DNA sequences in the same sample also yield this CDR3. The genes are TRBV7-2 and TRBJ2-7, with 9 bases matching TRBD1. Germline V gene lookup returns CDR1 SGHTA and CDR2 FQGNSA. The CDR3 has 14 residues. The V segment lost 1 base and the J segment 4 bases; nucleotides outside the gene matches: 2. The CDR3 here is CASSLDRGPYEQYF. The CDR3 DNA is TGTGCCAGCAGCTTAGACAGGGGGCCTTACGAGCAGTACTTC. The full variable domain, with the rest looked up from reference TRBV7-2 and TRBJ2-7, is GAGVSQSPSNKVTEKGKDVELRCDPISGHTALYWYRQSLGQGLEFLIYFQGNSAPDKSGLPSDRFSAERTGGSVSTLTIQRTQQEDSAVYLCASSLDRGPYEQYFGPGTRLTVT.

The V and J genes are TRBV28 and TRBJ2-1; D is ambiguous. The germline gives CDR1 MDHEN, CDR2 SYDVKM. This CDR3 is 11 amino acids long. The V and J ends lost 6 bases and 5 bases respectively, with 5 bases between them. The CDR3: CASSLNNEQFF. The CDR3 DNA reads as TGTGCCAGCAGCTTAAACAATGAGCAGTTCTTC.

The rearrangement uses TRBV18 and TRBJ1-1, with D perhaps matching TRBD1 (6 bases). Between the trimmed V and J ends, which lost 2 bases and 4 bases, there was a span of 17 bases. CDR1 is KGHSH, CDR2 LQKENI, per germline. The CDR3 is made up of 16 amino acids. The CDR3 spells CASSPSQQGGGTEAFF. DNA of the CDR3: TGTGCCAGCTCACCATCCCAACAGGGTGGCGGCACTGAAGCTTTCTTT.

The gene calls are TRBV7-8 and TRBJ2-5; no firm D call. This CDR3 comprises 11 residues. In germline, CDR1 is SGHVS, CDR2 FQNEAQ. Trimming removed 7 bases from V and 3 bases from J, with 6 bases in between. DNA for the CDR3: TGTGCCAGCACTTCTGAAGAGACCCAGTACTTC. It codes for CASTSEETQYF.

V gene TRBV27 combines with J gene TRBJ2-2; 8 nucleotides align to TRBD1. CDR3 size: 15 residues. V trimming: 4 bases; J trimming: 3 bases; junction bases outside the gene matches: 4. Germline values: CDR1 MNHEY, CDR2 SMNVEV (reference sequence). CDR3 nucleotides: TGTGCCAGCAGTTCCAGGGGGCGCGACACCGGGGAGCTGTTTTTT. Translating it yields CASSSRGRDTGELFF.

The V call is TRBV19, the J call TRBJ2-1, with a tentative D call TRBD2 (6 bases). This CDR3 region has 16 residues. The ends were cut back, 4 bases at V and 4 bases at J, with 17 bases in the middle. CDR1 is LNHDA and CDR2 is SQIVND in the germline V gene (reference sequence). CDR3 residues: CASSTPFDAGYNEQFF. In DNA form, the CDR3 reads TGTGCCAGTAGTACCCCTTTTGATGCGGGATACAATGAGCAGTTCTTC.

V is TRBV4-2 and J is TRBJ2-2; 11 nucleotides match TRBD1. J was trimmed by 7 bases and V by 2 bases; bases with no gene match: 6. The CDR3 sequence is 16 residues long. Looked up from germline, CDR1 is LGHNA and CDR2 is YNFKEQ. For the CDR3, the DNA is TGTGCCAGCAGCCAACGGACAGGGGGCAAGGACGGGGAGCTGTTTTTT. Amino acids: CASSQRTGGKDGELFF.

This chain links TRBV5-1 with TRBJ2-5; 8 nucleotides match TRBD1. V lost 3 bases to trimming and J lost 3 bases; unmatched junction nucleotides: 4. The CDR3 runs 14 residues. Germline V CDR1 and CDR2: SGHRS, YFSETQ. CDR3 amino acids: CASSSGGAEETQYF. The DNA of the CDR3 is TGCGCCAGCAGCTCAGGGGGCGCAGAAGAGACCCAGTACTTC.

The V gene is TRBV15, the J gene TRBJ2-7, with D possibly being TRBD2 (7 bases). This CDR3 is 16 amino acids long. V gave up 0 bases and J gave up 2 bases, with 14 bases separating them. Germline V gene lookup returns CDR1 LNHNV and CDR2 YYDKDF (reference sequence). CDR3 in DNA: TGTGCCACCAGCAGAGATGGGGGGGCTCTCCCCTACGAGCAGTACTTC. As protein: CATSRDGGALPYEQYF.